Following are 25 T cell receptor beta chains from one sample sequenced in a study of human T cells and chemical hapten exposure. The time point is: pre-sensitization, week 0. Treatment: therapeutic diphenylcyclopropenone sensitization with weekly scalp DPC. Each CDR3 protein gets one entry after TCRdb re-called the RACE reads with MiXCR. The sample records about 120,000 distinct CDR3 sequences, roughly 12% being singletons. The sequenced sample was whole blood, obtained in connection with sensitization to the hapten diphenylcyclopropenone (DPC). These receptors were collected from a woman aged 18-29 years with alopecia areata. Some clones in this sample may be carry-over from other donors' samples.

The chain carries TRBV9 and TRBJ1-4; TRBD1 matches at 8 bases. V lost 0 bases and J lost 7; bases outside the gene matches: 5. The CDR3 is made up of 15 amino acids. Per germline, CDR1 SGDLS and CDR2 YYNGEE. CDR3 nucleotide sequence: TGTGCCAGCAGCGTAGACCAGGGGGCAAGTGAAAAACTGTTTTTT. It encodes CASSVDQGASEKLFF.

The J gene is TRBJ2-3, the V gene TRBV3-1; 11 nucleotides line up with TRBD2. CDR1 and CDR2 from the germline V gene are LGHDT and YNNKEL (reference sequence). Trimming cost V 2 bases and J 7 bases; bases outside gene matches: 11. The CDR3 is 17 amino acids. The CDR3 region is CASSQSPVSGGANTQYF. The CDR3 DNA is TGTGCCAGCAGCCAATCCCCCGTTAGCGGGGGGGCGAATACGCAGTATTTT.

Only a few counts were recorded for this clonotype. The chain couples TRBV6-5 to TRBJ1-2; the D gene is possibly TRBD1 (6 bases). This CDR3 is 16 amino acids long. The V gene lost 6 bases and the J gene lost 2 bases, with 19 bases spanning the gap. Germline CDR1 reads MNHEY; CDR2 reads SVGAGI. CDR3 coding DNA: TGTGCCAGCAGCCTTGCCTTGGACAGATTAAACTATGGCTACACCTTC. Residues: CASSLALDRLNYGYTF.

CDR3 sequence: CASSLAESAEAFF. The CDR3 DNA is TGTGCCAGCAGCCTAGCGGAAAGCGCTGAAGCTTTCTTT. The V gene is TRBV9, the J gene TRBJ1-1; D remains ambiguous. Trimming cost V 4 bases and J 6 bases, with 13 bases left between them. The CDR3 runs to 13 residues. Germline V gives CDR1 SGDLS, CDR2 YYNGEE.

The V and J genes are TRBV28 and TRBJ2-1, with 8 bases aligning to TRBD1. Germline V gene data show CDR1 as MDHEN and CDR2 as SYDVKM. V lost 4 bases and J lost 7; bases outside the gene matches: 6. CDR3 length equals 14 residues. In DNA form, the CDR3 reads TGTGCCAGCAGTTCACCTGGGACAGGTAATGAGCAGTTCTTC. Protein: CASSSPGTGNEQFF.

V and J are TRBV20-1 and TRBJ2-2; 7 bases align to TRBD2. The length of the CDR3 is 15 residues. Losses at the gene ends were 6 bases for V and 0 bases for J; bases not matched to a gene: 7. Germline V gene data show CDR1 as DFQATT and CDR2 as SNEGSKA (reference sequence). The CDR3 nucleotides read TGCAGTGCATATGACGGGACTACGAACACCGGGGAGCTGTTTTTT. Its translation is CSAYDGTTNTGELFF.

The gene calls are TRBV12-3 or TRBV12-4 and TRBJ2-1; no clear D. The CDR3 runs to 10 residues. Trimming removed 8 bases from V and 7 bases from J, with 6 bases in between. The CDR3 is CASASNEQFF. CDR3 nucleotide sequence: TGTGCCAGCGCCTCAAATGAGCAGTTCTTC.

The V gene is TRBV12-3 or TRBV12-4, the J gene TRBJ2-5; 7 bases align to TRBD1. The ends lost 5 bases at V and 7 bases at J; junction bases unmatched: 13. The CDR3 is 15 amino acids. The CDR3 reads CASSLRQGSILTQYF. The CDR3, as DNA: TGTGCCAGCAGTCTCCGACAGGGATCTATACTGACCCAGTACTTC.

The rearrangement joins TRBV7-9 to TRBJ1-4, with 8 bases matching TRBD1. Germline V gives CDR1 SEHNR, CDR2 FQNEAQ (reference sequence). This CDR3 region has 15 residues. V trimming: 5 bases; J trimming: 3 bases; junction bases outside the gene matches: 5. CDR3 nucleotide sequence: TGTGCCAGCAGCCCAAACAGGGGGGCTAATGAAAAACTGTTTTTT. Its protein product is CASSPNRGANEKLFF. Full variable domain (remainder filled in from reference TRBV7-9 and TRBJ1-4): DTGVSQNPRHKITKRGQNVTFRCDPISEHNRLYWYRQTLGQGPEFLTYFQNEAQLEKSRLLSDRFSAERPKGSFSTLEIQRTEQGDSAMYLCASSPNRGANEKLFFGSGTQLSVL.

This clonotype was observed a handful of times. The rearrangement joins TRBV10-3 to TRBJ1-2; a possible D gene is TRBD1 (6 bases). CDR1 and CDR2 from the germline V gene are ENHRY and SYGVKD. The CDR3 is made up of 11 amino acids. V lost 10 bases to trimming and J lost 8 bases, with 14 bases between them. The CDR3: CATGQGNGYTF. The CDR3 coding sequence is TGTGCCACCGGCCAGGGGAACGGCTACACCTTC.

The CDR3 region is CASSHKRDEQYF. CDR3 bases: TGTGCCAGCAGTCACAAGAGGGACGAGCAGTACTTC. The chain links TRBV6-2 or TRBV6-3 to TRBJ2-7; weak D call: TRBD2 (5 bases). The germline V and J ends were trimmed by 5 bases and 5 bases, with 10 bases remaining between them. This CDR3 has 12 amino acids. The germline V gene encodes CDR1 MNHEY and CDR2 SVGEGT.

The gene calls are TRBV3-2 and TRBJ2-1; the D call in the table, TRBD2, was not verified against the DNA. TRBV3-2 is listed as a pseudogene. There are 20 residues in the CDR3. CDR3 amino acids: CASSQGSGGILGDSYNEQFF. The CDR3 DNA sequence: TGTGCCAGCAGCCAAGGGAGCGGGGGGATTTTGGGAGACTCCTACAATGAGCAGTTCTTC.

The CDR3 nucleotides are TGCGCCAGCAGCTTAGAATCGGACAGACTCTACAGCTATGGCTACACCTTC. Amino acids: CASSLESDRLYSYGYTF. This sequence joins TRBV5-1 and TRBJ1-2; D is possibly TRBD1 (6 bases). V was shortened by 2 bases and J by 4 bases, with 21 bases between the two germline ends. Germline assignment: CDR1 SGHRS and CDR2 YFSETQ. CDR3 size: 17 residues.

This clonotype was detected a few times. The chain combines TRBV2 with TRBJ2-3; no clear D. Between the trimmed V and J ends, which lost 4 bases and 2 bases, there was a span of 19 bases. Germline-derived CDR1 and CDR2 are SNHLY and FYNNEI. CDR3 size: 17 residues. The CDR3 DNA follows: TGTGCCAGCAGTGCCCCCCGGAGTTCTATTTACACAGATACGCAGTATTTT. It encodes CASSAPRSSIYTDTQYF.

This clonotype has a handful of counts. This chain uses TRBV9 with TRBJ2-1; 10 bases line up with TRBD2. The J segment lost 4 bases and the V segment lost 0 bases, leaving 4 bases of the junction unmatched. Germline V CDR1 and CDR2: SGDLS, YYNGEE. The length of the CDR3 is 16 residues. The CDR3: CASSVGASGGYNEQFF. For the CDR3, the DNA is TGTGCCAGCAGCGTAGGAGCTAGCGGGGGTTACAATGAGCAGTTCTTC.

This clonotype was seen a handful of times. This sequence joins TRBV7-8 and TRBJ2-3; D not resolved. This CDR3 comprises 16 residues. V dropped 3 bases and J dropped 0 bases, with 13 bases sitting between them. CDR1 and CDR2 (germline): SGHVS, FQNEAQ. This chain's CDR3 is CASSFIYSSSTDTQYF. The CDR3 DNA sequence: TGTGCCAGCAGCTTTATTTACTCATCTAGCACAGATACGCAGTATTTT. Based on the CDR3 plus reference TRBV7-8 and TRBJ2-3, the full variable domain is GAGVSQSPRYKVAKRGQDVALRCDPISGHVSLFWYQQALGQGPEFLTYFQNEAQLDKSGLPSDRFFAERPEGSVSTLKIQRTQQEDSAVYLCASSFIYSSSTDTQYFGPGTRLTVL.

The CDR3 reads CASSSSVMNTEAFF. CDR3 coding DNA: TGTGCCAGCAGCTCGTCTGTTATGAACACTGAAGCTTTCTTT. The chain joins TRBV7-2 to TRBJ1-1; no clear D. V was shortened by 4 bases and J by 0 bases, with 9 bases between the two germline ends. Germline CDR1 and CDR2: SGHTA and FQGNSA. This CDR3 is 14 amino acids long.

This clonotype was observed a few times. CDR3 region: CSAGNTEAYEQYF. As DNA, the CDR3 is TGCAGTGCTGGGAACACAGAGGCCTACGAGCAGTACTTC. The V gene is TRBV20-1, the J gene TRBJ2-7; D ambiguous. CDR3 length equals 13 residues. Germline V lookup: CDR1 DFQATT, CDR2 SNEGSKA (reference sequence). V gave up 5 bases and J gave up 2 bases, with 13 bases separating them.

The DNA of the CDR3 is TGTGCCAGCAGCTCCCCCGGGGGGCGATCCTACGAGCAGTACTTC. It is translated as CASSSPGGRSYEQYF. J is TRBJ2-7 and V is TRBV11-2; TRBD2 is a possible D gene (7 bases). V was clipped by 4 bases and J by 1 base, with 14 bases between them. The CDR3 sequence is 15 residues long. Germline CDR1 SGHAT, CDR2 FQNNGV.

The chain recombines TRBV6-6 with TRBJ2-3; TRBD1 or TRBD2 may be the D gene (6 bases each). There are 14 residues in the CDR3. Trimming pared 7 bases from V and 2 bases from J, leaving 13 bases between. The germline gives CDR1 MNHNY, CDR2 SVGAGI (reference sequence). The CDR3 loop is CASMTGGITDTQYF. The CDR3 coding sequence is TGTGCCAGCATGACAGGCGGGATCACAGATACGCAGTATTTT.

A few counts support this clonotype. The chain employs TRBV4-2 and TRBJ1-2, with 8 nucleotides matching TRBD1. The CDR3 runs 14 residues. Looked up from germline, CDR1 is LGHNA and CDR2 is YNFKEQ. V gave up 1 base and J gave up 5 bases; unmatched junction bases: 3. In DNA, the CDR3 is TGTGCCAGCAGCCAAGGACAGGGGTGGTATGGCTACACCTTC. It is translated as CASSQGQGWYGYTF.

This clonotype was seen a few times. This chain links TRBV2 with TRBJ2-6; D is undetermined. Germline V gene data show CDR1 as SNHLY and CDR2 as FYNNEI. This CDR3 region has 15 residues. Trimming took off 7 bases at V and 0 bases at J, with 10 bases between the two ends. The CDR3 loop reads CASMNSLSGANVLTF. The DNA of the CDR3 is TGTGCCAGCATGAACAGCCTCTCTGGGGCCAACGTCCTGACTTTC.

This clonotype was picked up a small number of times. V usage is TRBV11-2 and J usage is TRBJ2-5, with 10 bases matching TRBD2. J lost 4 bases, V lost 4 bases, and 3 bases had no gene match. Germline assignment: CDR1 SGHAT and CDR2 FQNNGV. The CDR3 is 14 residues long. The CDR3 region is CASSSRTSGETQYF. The CDR3 bases are TGTGCCAGCAGCTCACGGACTAGCGGAGAGACCCAGTACTTC.

There are a few counts of this clonotype. V usage is TRBV14 and J usage is TRBJ2-1; D remains unclear. Germline lookup yields CDR1 SGHDN and CDR2 FVKESK. With 4 bases removed from V and 9 bases from J, the gap between germline ends came to 10 bases. The length of the CDR3 is 12 residues. CDR3 loop: CASSPLGGEQFF. CDR3 nucleotide sequence: TGTGCCAGCAGCCCCCTGGGTGGTGAGCAGTTCTTC.

This clonotype was detected only a few times. The chain is built from TRBV13 and TRBJ2-7; no clear D. Trimming stripped 5 bases from V and 4 bases from J, with 15 bases between. This CDR3 contains 14 residues. The germline gives CDR1 PRHDT, CDR2 FYEKMQ (reference sequence). The CDR3 nucleotides are TGTGCCAGCAGCCCAACCCTTCGGAGTTACGAGCAGTACTTC. It is translated as CASSPTLRSYEQYF. Drawing the rest from reference TRBV13 and TRBJ2-7, the complete variable domain is AAGVIQSPRHLIKEKRETATLKCYPIPRHDTVYWYQQGPGQDPQFLISFYEKMQSDKGSIPDRFSAQQFSDYHSELNMSSLELGDSALYFCASSPTLRSYEQYFGPGTRLTVT.